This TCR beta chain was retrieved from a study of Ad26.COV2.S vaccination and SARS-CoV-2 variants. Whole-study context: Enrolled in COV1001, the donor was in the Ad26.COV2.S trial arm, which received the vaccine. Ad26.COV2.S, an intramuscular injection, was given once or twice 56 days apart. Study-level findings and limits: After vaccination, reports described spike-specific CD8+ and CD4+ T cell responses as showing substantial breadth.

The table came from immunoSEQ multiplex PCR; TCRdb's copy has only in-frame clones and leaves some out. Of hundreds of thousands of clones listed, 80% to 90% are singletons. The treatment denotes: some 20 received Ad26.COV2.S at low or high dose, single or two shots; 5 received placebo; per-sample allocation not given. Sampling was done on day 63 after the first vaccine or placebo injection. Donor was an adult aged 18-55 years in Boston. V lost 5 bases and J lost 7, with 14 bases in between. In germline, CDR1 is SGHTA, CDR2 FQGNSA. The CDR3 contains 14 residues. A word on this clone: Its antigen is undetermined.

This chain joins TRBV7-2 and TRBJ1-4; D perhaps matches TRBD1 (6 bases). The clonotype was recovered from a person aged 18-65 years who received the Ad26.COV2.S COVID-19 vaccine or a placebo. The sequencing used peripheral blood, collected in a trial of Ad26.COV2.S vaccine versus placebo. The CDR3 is CASSVNREVEKLFF. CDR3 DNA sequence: TGTGCCAGCAGCGTCAACAGGGAGGTTGAAAAACTGTTTTTT. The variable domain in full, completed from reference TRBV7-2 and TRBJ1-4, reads GAGVSQSPSNKVTEKGKDVELRCDPISGHTALYWYRQSLGQGLEFLIYFQGNSAPDKSGLPSDRFSAERTGGSVSTLTIQRTQQEDSAVYLCASSVNREVEKLFFGSGTQLSVL.